Following are 27 T cell receptor beta chains from one sample sequenced in a study of T-cell reconstitution after alpha-beta-depleted transplantation in children. This sample's TCRbeta library carried unique molecular identifier barcodes. MiXCR, applied by TCRdb to the PCR reads, yields one record per CDR3 protein. The table shows some 530,000 distinct CDR3 sequences, with approximately 12% occurring only once. Specimen: PBMCs from the stem cell graft donor, collected from the stem cell graft. The receptors stem from a human donor who donated a stem cell graft to a child with combined immunodeficiency.

This clonotype was detected only a few times. The chain is built from TRBV5-1 and TRBJ2-7; TRBD1 agrees at 9 bases. After removal of 4 bases from V and 0 bases from J, the junction contained 11 bases not matched to a gene. This CDR3 has 17 residues. Germline V lookup: CDR1 SGHRS, CDR2 YFSETQ. The CDR3 here is CASSPSSPGQGSYEQYF. Here the CDR3 DNA reads TGCGCCAGCAGCCCCTCAAGCCCGGGACAGGGCTCCTACGAGCAGTACTTC.

The chain links TRBV28 to TRBJ1-2; D is perhaps TRBD1 (5 bases). The length of the CDR3 is 13 residues. Trimming pared 8 bases from V and 4 bases from J, leaving 14 bases between. In germline, CDR1 is MDHEN, CDR2 SYDVKM. In nucleotides, the CDR3 is TGTGCCAGCGTGGGGAGGGGCAGCTATGGCTACACCTTC. It is translated as CASVGRGSYGYTF.

The chain combines TRBV6-2 or TRBV6-3 with TRBJ1-1; D remains unclear. The V end lost 3 bases, the J end lost 0 bases, and 11 bases lay between the germline ends. Looked up from germline, CDR1 is MNHEY and CDR2 is SVGEGT. The CDR3 totals 15 residues. CDR3 in DNA: TGTGCCAGCAGTTATCACCACATAATGAACACTGAAGCTTTCTTT. This gives the protein CASSYHHIMNTEAFF.

The chain links TRBV20-1 to TRBJ2-1, with 8 nucleotides matching TRBD2. This CDR3 comprises 18 residues. Losses at the gene ends were 5 bases for V and 4 bases for J; bases not matched to a gene: 19. Germline-derived CDR1 and CDR2 are DFQATT and SNEGSKA (reference sequence). CDR3 residues: CSASGTRDLHGVYNEQFF. DNA of the CDR3: TGCAGTGCTTCCGGGACTAGAGACTTACATGGGGTATACAATGAGCAGTTCTTC.

This clonotype was detected many times. CDR3 nucleotides: TGTGCCAGCAGCTTATGGGGAGGAGGCACAGATACGCAGTATTTT. It translates to CASSLWGGGTDTQYF. V and J are TRBV7-2 and TRBJ2-3; D might be TRBD2 (6 bases). CDR1 is SGHTA and CDR2 is FQGNSA in the germline V gene. V gave up 2 bases and J gave up 1 base, with 10 bases separating them. The CDR3 is made up of 15 amino acids.

The V call is TRBV12-3 or TRBV12-4, the J call TRBJ2-3, with TRBD2 as a possible D gene (5 bases). The CDR3 spans 14 residues. Trimming shortened V by 8 bases and J by 3 bases, and 15 bases separated the two germline ends. The chain's CDR3 is CASGRVPGTDTQYF. The CDR3 nucleotides read TGTGCCAGCGGACGGGTCCCGGGGACAGATACGCAGTATTTT.

The chain employs TRBV27 and TRBJ2-1, with TRBD1 as a possible D gene (6 bases). V lost 3 bases, J lost 4 bases, and 13 bases lay in between. Germline V CDR1 and CDR2: MNHEY, SMNVEV (reference sequence). This CDR3 has 15 residues. CDR3: CASSFAGVNYNEQFF. The CDR3 nucleotides read TGTGCCAGCAGTTTTGCAGGGGTAAATTACAATGAGCAGTTCTTC.

This clonotype was counted only a few times. This chain joins TRBV6-1 and TRBJ1-4, with no clear D. V dropped 5 bases and J dropped 8 bases, with 21 bases sitting between them. The CDR3 runs to 16 residues. From germline, CDR1 is MNHNS and CDR2 SASEGT. The CDR3 DNA sequence: TGTGCCAGCAGTCCTAGGACCATCGGGGTAAAAGAAAAACTGTTTTTT. It specifies CASSPRTIGVKEKLFF.

This clonotype was counted a few times. V usage is TRBV20-1 and J usage is TRBJ2-7; the D gene is possibly TRBD2 (6 bases). Trimming took 1 base from V and 3 from J, leaving 13 bases between them. This CDR3 has 14 residues. Germline V gene lookup returns CDR1 DFQATT and CDR2 SNEGSKA (reference sequence). In DNA form, the CDR3 reads TGCAGTGCTAGAGGGCTAGACGGGAGCTACGAGCAGTACTTC. Amino acid sequence: CSARGLDGSYEQYF.

The chain recombines TRBV19 with TRBJ2-1, with D perhaps assigned TRBD1 or TRBD2 (5 bases each). The CDR3 length is 18 residues. Germline V gene lookup returns CDR1 LNHDA and CDR2 SQIVND (reference sequence). Trimming took 6 bases from V and 0 from J, leaving 21 bases between them. CDR3 residues: CASSRRDGRYSSYNEQFF. The CDR3 DNA reads as TGTGCCAGTAGCCGCCGGGACGGAAGATATAGCTCCTACAATGAGCAGTTCTTC.

This chain uses TRBV5-1 with TRBJ2-7, with D unresolved. Germline CDR1 is SGHRS and CDR2 is YFSETQ. Trimming removed 2 bases at V and 7 bases at J, with 19 bases between. The CDR3 is 15 residues long. CDR3 sequence reads: CASSLDSGPPREQYF. The CDR3 bases are TGCGCCAGCAGCTTAGACTCAGGACCACCTAGGGAGCAGTACTTC.

The sample holds many counts of this clonotype. This rearrangement joins TRBV6-5 to TRBJ1-5; D gene ambiguous. Germline V lookup: CDR1 MNHEY, CDR2 SVGAGI. CDR3 length: 16 amino acids. Trimming shortened V by 6 bases and J by 2 bases, and 17 bases separated the two germline ends. The CDR3 protein is CASSLGRNLGNQPQHF. DNA for the CDR3: TGTGCCAGCAGCCTCGGCCGGAACTTGGGCAATCAGCCCCAGCATTTT.

This clonotype was seen repeatedly, ten times or more. This chain joins TRBV5-1 and TRBJ1-1, with D uncertain. V was clipped by 4 bases and J by 6 bases, with 16 bases between them. The CDR3 is made up of 14 amino acids. The germline gives CDR1 SGHRS, CDR2 YFSETQ. The chain's CDR3 is CASSAEVAAAEAFF. The DNA for the CDR3 is TGCGCCAGCAGCGCCGAGGTGGCAGCAGCTGAAGCTTTCTTT.

As concerns this clonotype: The CDR3 end shows no conserved phenylalanine or tryptophan, and so a read error is likely. The chain combines TRBV14 with TRBJ2-6; D gene uncertain. CDR3 length equals 18 residues. Germline V gene data show CDR1 as SGHDN and CDR2 as FVKESK. V was trimmed by 0 bases and J by 0 bases, leaving 12 bases between them. CDR3 nucleotides: TGTGCCAGCAGCCAAGATTCATCCCGGAGCTCTGGGGCCAACGTCCTGACTGTC. Its protein product is CASSQDSSRSSGANVLTV.

The chain uses TRBV7-6 and TRBJ1-1, with 10 bases identical to TRBD1. The CDR3 is 14 amino acids. V lost 5 bases and J lost 6; bases outside the gene matches: 6. The germline gives CDR1 SGHVS, CDR2 FNYEAQ. The CDR3 region is CASSRDRGVAEAFF. The CDR3 DNA reads as TGTGCCAGCAGCAGGGACAGGGGTGTGGCTGAAGCTTTCTTT.

This clonotype was found many times. The chain recombines TRBV5-1 with TRBJ2-2; TRBD2 matches 9 bases. There are 15 residues in the CDR3. V gave up 4 bases and J gave up 4 bases; unmatched junction bases: 5. Germline V gives CDR1 SGHRS, CDR2 YFSETQ. This chain's CDR3 is CASSGGTSSTGELFF. In DNA form, the CDR3 reads TGCGCCAGCAGCGGCGGGACTAGCAGCACCGGGGAGCTGTTTTTT.

This clonotype was recorded at least ten times. J is TRBJ2-3 and V is TRBV7-2, with D uncertain. Germline V gene lookup returns CDR1 SGHTA and CDR2 FQGNSA. The V gene lost 1 base and the J gene lost 2 bases, with 7 bases spanning the gap. The CDR3 is made up of 14 amino acids. The CDR3, as DNA: TGTGCCAGCAGCTTAGTCTTCCCCACAGATACGCAGTATTTT. Protein: CASSLVFPTDTQYF.

The chain's CDR3 is CASSSKRGRTDTQYF. For the CDR3, the DNA is TGTGCCAGCAGTTCTAAGCGGGGCCGCACAGATACGCAGTATTTT. The V and J genes are TRBV6-2 or TRBV6-3 and TRBJ2-3; TRBD2 matches 7 bases. CDR1 and CDR2 from the germline V gene are MNHEY and SVGEGT. Losses at the gene ends were 4 bases for V and 1 base for J; bases not matched to a gene: 5. CDR3 length: 15 residues.

This clonotype was observed many times. The chain recombines TRBV28 with TRBJ1-2; no clear D. CDR1 and CDR2 (germline): MDHEN, SYDVKM. The germline V and J ends were trimmed by 2 bases and 4 bases, with 14 bases remaining between them. The CDR3 covers 15 residues. CDR3 in amino acids: CASSLERVETYGYTF. The CDR3 nucleotides read TGTGCCAGCAGTTTAGAGAGGGTGGAAACCTATGGCTACACCTTC.

In its sample, this clonotype was seen a few times. The chain couples TRBV6-5 to TRBJ2-3, with D unclear. Germline lookup yields CDR1 MNHEY and CDR2 SVGAGI. This CDR3 contains 17 residues. Trimming stripped 0 bases from V and 3 bases from J, with 16 bases between. CDR3: CASSYSMPGPPTDTQYF. The CDR3 DNA follows: TGTGCCAGCAGTTACTCGATGCCCGGGCCCCCGACAGATACGCAGTATTTT.

This clonotype was observed at least ten times. The V and J genes are TRBV12-3 or TRBV12-4 and TRBJ1-3; D remains ambiguous. This CDR3 has 14 residues. Trimming left V 5 bases short and J 0 bases short, with 8 bases between. This CDR3 is CASSPTTSGNTIYF. Here the CDR3 DNA reads TGTGCCAGCAGTCCGACCACCTCTGGAAACACCATATATTTT.

This clonotype was picked up a small number of times. V usage is TRBV27 and J usage is TRBJ1-5, with TRBD1 matching 8 bases. V was pared by 7 bases and J by 6 bases, with 8 bases of the junction left unmatched. Germline CDR1 reads MNHEY; CDR2 reads SMNVEV (reference sequence). The CDR3 sequence is 14 residues long. The CDR3 DNA reads TGTGCCAGCATGACCGGGACAGGCGGTCAGCCCCAGCATTTT. Protein: CASMTGTGGQPQHF.

There are a few counts of this clonotype. This chain uses TRBV5-1 with TRBJ2-1, with 7 bases fitting TRBD2. The CDR3 consists of 14 residues. The germline gives CDR1 SGHRS, CDR2 YFSETQ. V shed 3 bases and J 9 bases; nucleotides not matched to a gene: 9. CDR3 protein: CASSSGLDFSEQFF. As DNA, the CDR3 is TGCGCCAGCAGCTCCGGACTAGATTTTAGTGAGCAGTTCTTC.

The J gene is TRBJ2-3, the V gene TRBV5-1, with no clear D. Trimming removed 6 bases at V and 4 bases at J, with 15 bases between. CDR3 length equals 14 residues. The germline gives CDR1 SGHRS, CDR2 YFSETQ. The CDR3 DNA is TGCGCCAGCATAAGGTACGGTGCGCCAGATACGCAGTATTTT. Translated, it gives CASIRYGAPDTQYF.

The chain combines TRBV7-9 with TRBJ2-5; D is ambiguous. The V gene lost 6 bases and the J gene lost 3 bases, with 8 bases spanning the gap. Germline CDR1 is SEHNR and CDR2 is FQNEAQ (reference sequence). This CDR3 is 12 amino acids long. The CDR3 DNA is TGTGCCAGCAGGGATACTGAAGAGACCCAGTACTTC. It encodes CASRDTEETQYF.

In this sample, this clonotype turned up a few times. The rearrangement links TRBV10-3 to TRBJ1-5; D not resolved. V was cut by 0 bases and J by 3 bases, with 6 bases left in between. There are 14 residues in the CDR3. The germline gives CDR1 ENHRY, CDR2 SYGVKD. This chain's CDR3 is CAISESGYNQPQHF. DNA for the CDR3: TGTGCCATCAGTGAGTCCGGGTACAATCAGCCCCAGCATTTT.

V gene TRBV20-1 combines with J gene TRBJ1-1; possibly TRBD1 for D (5 bases). V was pared by 2 bases and J by 3 bases, with 10 bases between. CDR1 DFQATT and CDR2 SNEGSKA come from the germline V gene (reference sequence). This CDR3 has 13 residues. For the CDR3, the DNA is TGCAGTGCTAGAATACGGGGGGACACTGAAGCTTTCTTT. This encodes CSARIRGDTEAFF.